The next 3 T cell receptor beta chains were all read from a single sample in a study of T cell repertoires in cytomegalovirus infection (dated by TCRdb to the late 2010s). The listed sequencing device is Illumina HiSeq 1500. Starting from the raw public reads, TCRdb applied fastp trimming at Q25, assembled clones with MiXCR and retained in-frame beta chains. Rows are combined by CDR3 protein, so each entry shows the most common genes and DNA. This sample lists 200,000 or so distinct CDR3 sequences; 15% to 20% were detected once. Of the sample, less than 3% falls within the top ten clones. Sequenced: PBMCs. These TCRs come from a human donor in good health (CMV status not recorded). Some clones in this sample may be carry-over from other donors' samples.

This clonotype was counted a few times. The chain combines TRBV7-6 with TRBJ2-1; D might be TRBD1 or TRBD2, each matching 6 bases. Germline loops: CDR1 SGHVS, CDR2 FNYEAQ. Between the trimmed V and J ends, which lost 5 bases and 5 bases, there was a span of 10 bases. The CDR3 extends over 13 amino acids. This chain's CDR3 is CASSPRGDNEQFF. The CDR3 DNA sequence: TGTGCCAGCAGCCCAAGGGGGGACAATGAGCAGTTCTTC.

The V call is TRBV19, the J call TRBJ1-1; a weak D match, TRBD1 (5 bases). Per germline, CDR1 LNHDA and CDR2 SQIVND (reference sequence). V shed 8 bases and J shed 0 bases, with 10 bases lying between them. The CDR3 extends over 13 amino acids. The CDR3 is CASGPGLNTEAFF. The CDR3 region has the DNA TGTGCCAGTGGCCCAGGGTTGAACACTGAAGCTTTCTTT.

Points on this clonotype: It may be a read error: a sequence one base away is much more abundant. The CDR3 carries no conserved terminal phenylalanine or tryptophan, so it likely arises from a read error. No DNA is shown, since the ends of the CDR3 on it are uncertain; the CDR3 is the one TCRdb lists. Here the CDR3 reads CASSEGLGTGVFS. The chain joins TRBV6-2 or TRBV6-3 to TRBJ1-4; TRBD1 is the table's D call and was not checked against the DNA. The germline V gene has CDR1 MNHEY and CDR2 SVGEGT. 13 amino acids form the CDR3, both terminal residues included.